A selection of T cell receptor beta chains follows, all from one sample in a study of neurological immune-mediated disorders. Each CDR3 protein is one row after TCRdb ran MiXCR on the 5' RACE reads. This table holds about 62,000 distinct CDR3 sequences, less than 4% found once. Material for sequencing was PBMCs. The receptors here all came from a woman between 50 and 59 years old with multiple sclerosis. Both conserved end residues are part of each CDR3. Clone sizes are given selectively: once, few, many, or a class where the clone is expanded.

v_gene	abundance	CDR3aa
TRBV20-1	many	CSARDGTSDGAQQYF
TRBV29-1	many	CSAQGRNGYTF
TRBV4-3	many	CASSQLRGLSYEKLFF
TRBV20-1	-	CSGRVPARGETQYF
TRBV7-9	many	CASSTGQDQETQYF
TRBV10-2	many	CASSESRGTDTQYF
TRBV5-1	-	CASSLQGANYGYTF
TRBV11-1	many	CASSQDRVNQPQHF
TRBV5-1	few	CASSFSGGKDTQYF
TRBV7-6	many	CASSLEITEAFF
TRBV12-3/TRBV12-4	many	CASLPAPGNTEAFF
TRBV15	many	CATRFSGTSYNEQFF
TRBV6-2/TRBV6-3	many	CASRRGRSLAGNTGELFF
TRBV20-1	-	CSARARTGPYEQFF
TRBV25-1	many	CASSEAGQVIYGYTF
TRBV5-6	many	CASSLDRGRSLWQRQETQYF
TRBV12-3/TRBV12-4	many	CASSPTGGNTEAFF
TRBV4-3	many	CASSQDSGTSGANVLTF
TRBV20-1	-	CSGSSGTSSSGANVLTF
TRBV6-5	many	CASSSPGRAKETQYF
TRBV3-1	many	CASSPWPSKETQYF
TRBV6-2/TRBV6-3	many	CASSFGGGPSGTQYF
TRBV7-2	many	CASTPAGFGEQYF
TRBV12-3/TRBV12-4	many	CASSLIRIPEAFF
TRBV12-3/TRBV12-4	many	CASRYSDRPSEQYF
TRBV9	many	CASSVDGVDSPLNF
TRBV20-1	many	CSARDSRGDYGYTF
TRBV15	many	CATSRDRWGGSNQPQHF
TRBV6-2/TRBV6-3	many	CASSYTSGSNQPQHF
TRBV5-1	many	CASSPMGVNTEAFF
TRBV9	many	CASTPGSGRQAEQFF